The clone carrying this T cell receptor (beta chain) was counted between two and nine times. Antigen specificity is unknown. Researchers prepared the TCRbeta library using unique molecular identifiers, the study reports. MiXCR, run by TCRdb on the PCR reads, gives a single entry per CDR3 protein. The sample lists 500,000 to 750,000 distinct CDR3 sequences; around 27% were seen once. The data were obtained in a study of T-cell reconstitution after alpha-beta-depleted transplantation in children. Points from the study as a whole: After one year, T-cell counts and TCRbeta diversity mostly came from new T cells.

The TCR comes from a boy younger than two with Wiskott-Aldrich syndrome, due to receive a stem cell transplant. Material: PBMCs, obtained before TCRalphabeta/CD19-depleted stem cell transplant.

CDR3 coding DNA: TGCGCCAGCAGCTTGCTTAGCGGGAGGTCCTACAATGAGCAGTTCTTC. It yields the protein CASSLLSGRSYNEQFF. V gene TRBV5-1 combines with J gene TRBJ2-1, with TRBD2 identical over 10 bases. The CDR3 sequence is 16 residues long. CDR1 is SGHRS, CDR2 YFSETQ, per germline. V dropped 1 base and J dropped 1; count of bases not matched to a gene: 2.